Presented here are 15 T cell receptor beta chains from one specimen sequenced in a study of tumor and adjacent non-tumor tissue in lung cancer. A modified ARM-PCR protocol with three rounds of nested PCR amplified TCRbeta. TCRdb reanalysed the multiplex PCR reads using MiXCR and keeps one entry per CDR3 protein. The sample lists under 75,000 distinct CDR3 sequences, approximately 68% occurring once. This sample's RNA came from whole unsorted tissue. More than 3 cm separated this lung sample from the edge of the tumor. Input material: distant non-tumor lung tissue. The receptor set was obtained from a woman between 50 and 59 years old with non-small cell lung cancer.

About this clonotype: At one end the junction does not follow the germline gene, possibly because of a read error. This sequence joins TRBV12-3 or TRBV12-4 and TRBJ1-5, with 7 bases lining up with TRBD1. The CDR3 has 14 amino acids. The CDR3 protein is CVSSDTGGNQPQHF. CDR3 bases: TGTGTCAGCAGCGATACAGGGGGCAATCAGCCCCAGCATTTT.

As for this clonotype: A read error may explain this, as a much larger clone is one base away. This rearrangement joins TRBV12-3 or TRBV12-4 to TRBJ2-4; D gene unclear. CDR3 length: 14 residues. V shed 7 bases and J shed 0 bases, with 10 bases lying between them. DNA of the CDR3: TGTGCCAGCAACGCACAACTAGCCAAAAACATTCAGTACTTC. The encoded protein is CASNAQLAKNIQYF.

On this clonotype: No DNA is shown, since the ends of the CDR3 on it are uncertain; the CDR3 is the one TCRdb lists. The chain has TRBV10-3 and TRBJ2-2. The CDR3 is 12 residues long, counting both termini. Germline V gene lookup returns CDR1 ENHRY and CDR2 SYGVKD. CDR3 in amino acids: CAVQGNTGSCFF.

The sample holds a few counts of this clonotype. This rearrangement joins TRBV6-1 to TRBJ2-1; no reliable D call. The V end lost 5 bases, the J end lost 4 bases, and 12 bases lay between the germline ends. This CDR3 contains 14 residues. The germline V gene encodes CDR1 MNHNS and CDR2 SASEGT. CDR3 in amino acids: CASSKWVAYNEQFF. CDR3 in DNA: TGTGCCAGCAGTAAATGGGTAGCATACAATGAGCAGTTCTTC.

This clonotype was seen ten or more times. The chain is built from TRBV6-1 and TRBJ2-7, with D tentatively TRBD2 (6 bases). The CDR3 spans 14 residues. From germline, CDR1 is MNHNS and CDR2 SASEGT. The V end lost 3 bases, the J end lost 7 bases, and 16 bases lay between the germline ends. CDR3 DNA: TGTGCCAGCAGTGATCCCGTCGGAGGGTGGGAGCAGTACTTC. Residues: CASSDPVGGWEQYF.

This chain links TRBV11-2 with TRBJ2-3; D remains unclear. The CDR3 is 15 amino acids. V was trimmed by 0 bases and J by 3 bases, leaving 10 bases between them. Germline assignment: CDR1 SGHAT and CDR2 FQNNGV. CDR3 nucleotides: TGTGCCAGCAGCTTAGATCGGCTACAAACAGATACGCAGTATTTT. Its translation: CASSLDRLQTDTQYF.

This clonotype ranks as medium-sized. This chain uses TRBV20-1 with TRBJ1-2, with a possible D match to TRBD1 (5 bases). The V and J ends lost 6 bases and 7 bases respectively, with 12 bases between them. In germline, CDR1 is DFQATT, CDR2 SNEGSKA (reference sequence). This CDR3 is 11 amino acids long. The CDR3 nucleotides read TGCAGTGCCGGGACCTACCTTGGCTACACCTTC. Protein: CSAGTYLGYTF.

To note about this clonotype: Mismatch with germline at one junction end may stem from a read error. The gene calls are TRBV11-2 and TRBJ2-5, with a weak D call TRBD2 (6 bases). The length of the CDR3 is 14 residues. In germline, CDR1 is SGHAT, CDR2 FQNNGV. The CDR3 DNA reads as TGTGCCAGCAGCCGGGAGCGAGGTCAAGAGACCCAGCACTTC. Protein sequence: CASSRERGQETQHF.

This chain links TRBV6-1 with TRBJ2-1; D perhaps matches TRBD2 (6 bases). The germline V gene has CDR1 MNHNS and CDR2 SASEGT. Trimming removed 4 bases from V and 9 bases from J, with 13 bases in between. The CDR3 is 13 residues long. The CDR3 DNA sequence: TGTGCCAGCAGTGGTACTAGCCTCGGTGAGCAGTTCTTC. As protein: CASSGTSLGEQFF.

A word on this clonotype: A much bigger clone sits one base away, suggesting this may be a read error. The V call is TRBV12-3 or TRBV12-4, the J call TRBJ2-1, with TRBD2 as a possible D gene (7 bases). CDR3 size: 14 residues. V dropped 6 bases and J dropped 6 bases, with 15 bases sitting between them. The CDR3 DNA reads as TGTGCCAGCAGATTTGGGGGGGCGCCCAATGAGCAGTTCTTC. Its protein product is CASRFGGAPNEQFF.

This clonotype was counted ten times or more. This sequence joins TRBV24-1 and TRBJ2-5; 8 positions agree with TRBD2. The CDR3 consists of 16 residues. The V segment lost 3 bases and the J segment 5 bases; nucleotides outside the gene matches: 10. Germline V gene sequence: CDR1 KGHDR, CDR2 SFDVKD. For the CDR3, the DNA is TGTGCCACCAGTGATAGCGGGCCAGCGGGAGCGGAGACCCAGTACTTC. It encodes CATSDSGPAGAETQYF.

This clonotype was recorded many times. J is TRBJ2-7 and V is TRBV6-2 or TRBV6-3; 12 nucleotides agree with TRBD2. Trimming at V came to 5 bases and at J to 6 bases, leaving 5 bases not matched to a gene. There are 14 residues in the CDR3. Looked up from germline, CDR1 is MNHEY and CDR2 is SVGEGT. The CDR3 sequence: CASSRLAGVFEQYF. CDR3 nucleotides: TGTGCCAGCAGTCGACTAGCGGGAGTGTTCGAGCAGTACTTC.

Concerning this clonotype itself: Germline and junction disagree at one end, which may indicate a read error. The chain employs TRBV11-3 and TRBJ2-3, with 7 bases that match TRBD1. In germline, CDR1 is SGHNT, CDR2 YENEEA. The CDR3 has 14 amino acids. The CDR3 sequence: CASSLDRLAATQRF. The CDR3 DNA reads as TGTGCCAGCAGTTTGGACAGGCTGGCAGCTACGCAGCGTTTT.

This clonotype occurred a few times. Lacking the conserved final phenylalanine or tryptophan, this CDR3 likely reflects a read error. No DNA is shown, since the ends of the CDR3 on it are uncertain; the CDR3 is the one TCRdb lists. The chain is built from TRBV11-2 and TRBJ2-7. The CDR3 contains 13 residues when both ends are counted. The V gene's germline CDR1 is SGHAT and CDR2 FQNNGV. The CDR3 loop is CPSSLAAGYEPSL.

Note on this clonotype: Given a much more abundant clone one base away, this may be a read error. V usage is TRBV20-1 and J usage is TRBJ2-7; the match to TRBD1 covers 7 bases. Germline values: CDR1 DFQATT, CDR2 SNEGSKA (reference sequence). The CDR3 is 13 amino acids. V was clipped by 5 bases and J by 3 bases; unmatched bases: 7. CDR3 bases: TGCAGTGCTGCAAGGGCAGGGGGCTACGAGCAGTACTTC. This sequence encodes CSAARAGGYEQYF.